One and the same sample provided the 25 T cell receptor beta chains below, sequenced in a study of blood T cell repertoires in COVID-19. Here immunoSEQ multiplex PCR was the method, and the copy in TCRdb shows in-frame clones only, minus some. The table has roughly 300,000 clones, roughly 84% seen once. Sequenced: peripheral blood. Every receptor here comes from a human donor with COVID-19, enrolled during active disease. The donor label of this sample is uncertain.

This chain uses TRBV5-1 with TRBJ2-3; possibly TRBD2 for D (6 bases). Germline loops: CDR1 SGHRS, CDR2 YFSETQ. The CDR3 has 16 residues. Trimming removed 4 bases at V and 3 bases at J, with 18 bases between. This CDR3 reads CASSPPRDSTTDTQYF. The CDR3 DNA is TGCGCCAGCAGCCCCCCGCGGGACTCCACAACAGATACGCAGTATTTT.

This clone was found a few times. V usage is TRBV6-2 or TRBV6-3 and J usage is TRBJ1-2, with D perhaps matching TRBD1 (6 bases). CDR3 length: 15 residues. V dropped 5 bases and J dropped 8 bases, with 21 bases sitting between them. Per the germline V gene, CDR1 is MNHEY and CDR2 is SVGEGT. CDR3 residues: CASSAGTWGLSGYTF. In nucleotides, the CDR3 is TGTGCCAGCAGTGCCGGGACCTGGGGGCTTTCGGGCTACACCTTC.

This chain connects TRBV2 to TRBJ1-5; maybe TRBD1 (5 bases). This CDR3 comprises 13 residues. Germline CDR1 reads SNHLY; CDR2 reads FYNNEI. The V and J ends lost 8 bases and 4 bases respectively, with 12 bases between them. The CDR3 reads CASRLGPNQPQHF. The CDR3 nucleotides are TGTGCCAGCCGGTTGGGGCCTAATCAGCCCCAGCATTTT.

This chain uses TRBV13 with TRBJ1-2, with 10 bases matching TRBD1. The V gene's germline CDR1 is PRHDT and CDR2 FYEKMQ (reference sequence). Unmatched junction bases numbered 3, after V lost 3 bases and J lost 8 bases. The CDR3 loop spans 13 amino acids. The CDR3 is CASSFGQGGGYTF. The CDR3 DNA sequence: TGTGCCAGCAGCTTCGGACAGGGGGGAGGCTACACCTTC.

This clone has a single count. The V gene is TRBV7-9, the J gene TRBJ2-1, with a possible D match to TRBD2 (6 bases). With 3 bases removed from V and 7 bases from J, the gap between germline ends came to 10 bases. Germline lookup yields CDR1 SEHNR and CDR2 FQNEAQ (reference sequence). The CDR3 extends over 13 amino acids. Here the CDR3 DNA reads TGTGCCAGCAGCTTTTGGGAGGATAATGAGCAGTTCTTC. Translation gives CASSFWEDNEQFF.

The V call is TRBV6-1, the J call TRBJ2-1, with 11 bases that match TRBD2. V lost 4 bases to trimming and J lost 7 bases; unmatched junction nucleotides: 12. CDR1 and CDR2 (germline): MNHNS, SASEGT. This CDR3 has 17 residues. The CDR3 sequence: CASSARLAGGSRNEQFF. Written as DNA, the CDR3 is TGTGCCAGCAGTGCCCGCTTAGCGGGAGGGAGTAGGAATGAGCAGTTCTTC.

This chain connects TRBV19 to TRBJ1-2, with D maybe TRBD1 (5 bases). The CDR3 covers 14 residues. CDR1 and CDR2 (germline): LNHDA, SQIVND (reference sequence). Trimming took off 1 base at V and 4 bases at J, with 10 bases between the two ends. The CDR3 DNA reads TGTGCCAGTAGTATAGGACAGATCATCTATGGCTACACCTTC. Protein product: CASSIGQIIYGYTF.

V gene TRBV9 combines with J gene TRBJ1-4; TRBD1 matches 7 bases. The CDR3 extends over 14 amino acids. Losses at the gene ends were 0 bases for V and 7 bases for J; bases not matched to a gene: 3. Germline V CDR1 and CDR2: SGDLS, YYNGEE. Here the CDR3 DNA reads TGTGCCAGCAGCGTAGCAGGGGGAGGTGAAAAACTGTTTTTT. Protein: CASSVAGGGEKLFF.

The J gene is TRBJ2-7, the V gene TRBV7-2; 7 nucleotides line up with TRBD1. The CDR3 extends over 15 amino acids. Germline V gene sequence: CDR1 SGHTA, CDR2 FQGNSA. V shed 0 bases and J 6 bases; nucleotides not matched to a gene: 8. The DNA of the CDR3 is TGTGCCAGCAGCTTAGCGGTGCCCCCAGGGGGCGAGCAGTACTTC. Translation gives CASSLAVPPGGEQYF.

The rearrangement links TRBV7-3 to TRBJ2-2; TRBD1 aligns across 7 bases. With V trimmed by 5 bases and J by 2 bases, 8 bases remained unmatched. The CDR3 has 16 amino acids. Germline V gene data show CDR1 as SGHTA and CDR2 as FQGTGA. The CDR3 protein is CASSPSDRANTGELFF. In nucleotides, the CDR3 is TGTGCCAGCAGCCCGAGCGACAGGGCAAACACCGGGGAGCTGTTTTTT.

This clone has only a few counts. The V call is TRBV19, the J call TRBJ1-2, with 8 bases that match TRBD1. The CDR3 is 14 residues long. CDR1 is LNHDA, CDR2 SQIVND, per germline (reference sequence). Germline trimming cut 6 bases from V and 7 bases from J; bases unmatched to any gene: 10. The CDR3 coding sequence is TGTGCCAGTAGCCCAGCAGGGGGCGGTGGTGGCTACACCTTC. Its translation is CASSPAGGGGGYTF.

The chain uses TRBV7-2 and TRBJ1-2; TRBD1 agrees at 9 bases. Looked up from germline, CDR1 is SGHTA and CDR2 is FQGNSA. The junction had 4 bases not matched to a gene; V was cut back by 5 bases and J by 3 bases. The CDR3 is 14 residues long. CDR3 nucleotide sequence: TGTGCCAGCAGCGGACAGGGGTCGTACTATGGCTACACCTTC. Translating gives CASSGQGSYYGYTF.

V gene TRBV19 combines with J gene TRBJ2-5; D might be TRBD1 (6 bases). Trimming shortened V by 3 bases and J by 1 base, and 9 bases separated the two germline ends. The CDR3 is 14 residues long. From germline, CDR1 is LNHDA and CDR2 SQIVND (reference sequence). CDR3 protein: CASSMGHPQETQYF. The CDR3 DNA is TGTGCCAGTAGTATGGGACACCCCCAAGAGACCCAGTACTTC.

The rearrangement links TRBV3-1 (or the pseudogene TRBV3-2) to TRBJ1-4; no clear D gene. The germline V gene has CDR1 LGHDT and CDR2 YNNKEL (reference sequence). Trimming took off 4 bases at V and 6 bases at J, with 9 bases between the two ends. The CDR3 consists of 13 residues. The CDR3 spells CASSPREYEKLFF. In nucleotides, the CDR3 is TGTGCCAGCAGCCCCCGAGAATATGAAAAACTGTTTTTT.

This chain links TRBV28 with TRBJ1-6, with a possible D match to TRBD1 (5 bases). Trimming cost V 3 bases and J 0 bases, with 15 bases left between them. The CDR3 contains 18 residues. Germline CDR1 is MDHEN and CDR2 is SYDVKM. CDR3 bases: TGTGCCAGCAGTTTGGGGGGAGGGGCGAGCTCCTATAATTCACCCCTCCACTTT. This translates into CASSLGGGASSYNSPLHF.

The chain links TRBV19 to TRBJ1-1; perhaps TRBD1 as D (5 bases). This CDR3 is 16 amino acids long. Germline assignment: CDR1 LNHDA and CDR2 SQIVND (reference sequence). Trimming removed 5 bases from V and 5 bases from J, with 21 bases in between. The CDR3 reads CASSSLAGELSTEAFF. The DNA for the CDR3 is TGTGCCAGTAGTTCCCTCGCGGGGGAGCTGAGTACTGAAGCTTTCTTT.

CDR3: CASSQVRGSQPQHF. The CDR3 coding sequence is TGTGCCAGCAGTCAGGTCAGGGGGAGTCAGCCCCAGCATTTT. This chain connects TRBV27 to TRBJ1-5; 7 bases are a match to TRBD1. Germline V gene sequence: CDR1 MNHEY, CDR2 SMNVEV (reference sequence). The CDR3 contains 14 residues. V shed 5 bases and J 6 bases; nucleotides not matched to a gene: 7.

This clone was observed a handful of times. J is TRBJ2-2 and V is TRBV19, with 7 bases that match TRBD2. The trim removed 11 bases at V and 0 bases at J, leaving 9 bases unmatched. This CDR3 region has 15 residues. Per germline, CDR1 LNHDA and CDR2 SQIVND (reference sequence). Written as DNA, the CDR3 is TGTGCCGGCCAAGCGGGACCAACGAACACCGGGGAGCTGTTTTTT. Protein: CAGQAGPTNTGELFF.

V gene TRBV5-1 combines with J gene TRBJ2-7; 8 nucleotides match TRBD2. This CDR3 contains 16 residues. The germline V gene encodes CDR1 SGHRS and CDR2 YFSETQ. The J segment lost 6 bases and the V segment lost 0 bases, leaving 11 bases of the junction unmatched. The DNA for the CDR3 is TGCGCCAGCAGCTTGGGGGGCGGGGGGCTTGCGTCCGAGCAGTACTTC. It codes for CASSLGGGGLASEQYF.

The chain employs TRBV20-1 and TRBJ2-3; unclear D gene. Germline values: CDR1 DFQATT, CDR2 SNEGSKA (reference sequence). The ends were cut back, 3 bases at V and 6 bases at J, with 16 bases in the middle. This CDR3 region has 14 residues. The CDR3, as DNA: TGCAGTGCTAGTCGTAACACCCTCTGGGATACGCAGTATTTT. Residues: CSASRNTLWDTQYF.

The V and J genes are TRBV28 and TRBJ2-1, with 8 positions matching TRBD2. J was trimmed by 5 bases and V by 10 bases; bases with no gene match: 13. Germline V gene lookup returns CDR1 MDHEN and CDR2 SYDVKM. The CDR3 covers 15 residues. CDR3 residues: CATQRGGRNNNEQFF. In DNA form, the CDR3 reads TGTGCCACCCAACGGGGCGGGAGGAATAACAATGAGCAGTTCTTC.

The chain carries TRBV6-5 and TRBJ2-3; D remains ambiguous. The length of the CDR3 is 14 residues. Trimming removed 9 bases from V and 3 bases from J, with 16 bases in between. CDR1 MNHEY and CDR2 SVGAGI come from the germline V gene. Here the CDR3 reads CASLVPLSTDTQYF. The CDR3 region has the DNA TGTGCCAGTCTGGTCCCCCTATCGACAGATACGCAGTATTTT.

Comments on this clone: Other DNA variants within this sample encode the same CDR3. V gene TRBV12-3 or TRBV12-4 combines with J gene TRBJ1-1; possibly TRBD1 for D (5 bases). V was cut by 3 bases and J by 8 bases, with 13 bases left in between. This CDR3 comprises 13 residues. CDR3 sequence: CASSFNRGTEAFF. Here the CDR3 DNA reads TGTGCCAGCAGTTTTAATAGGGGTACCGAAGCTTTCTTT.

V gene TRBV30 combines with J gene TRBJ2-1; 15 bases match TRBD2. V lost 2 bases to trimming and J lost 9 bases; unmatched junction nucleotides: 5. Germline loops: CDR1 GTSNPN, CDR2 SVGIG (reference sequence). The CDR3 sequence is 15 residues long. This chain's CDR3 is CAWSLGLAGGGEQFF. DNA of the CDR3: TGTGCCTGGAGTTTGGGACTAGCGGGAGGTGGTGAGCAGTTCTTC.

The V call is TRBV3-1 (or the pseudogene TRBV3-2), the J call TRBJ2-1; 7 nucleotides line up with TRBD2. This CDR3 contains 16 residues. The germline V gene encodes CDR1 LGHDT and CDR2 YNNKEL (reference sequence). Unmatched junction bases numbered 7, after V lost 0 bases and J lost 5 bases. CDR3 in amino acids: CASSQDLGGSNNEQFF. Written as DNA, the CDR3 is TGTGCCAGCAGCCAAGATCTGGGAGGGTCAAACAATGAGCAGTTCTTC.